This TCR beta chain was identified in a study of TIL therapy for anti-PD-1-resistant metastatic lung cancer. Study summary: By whole-exome sequencing, median non-synonymous tumor mutation burden was approximately 1.4 mutations per megabase.

The libraries were made with immunoSEQ v3. Clones were read by immunoSEQ multiplex PCR, and TCRdb kept only the in-frame ones, dropping some. The repertoire holds about 50,000 clones, with 70% to 85% as singletons. This clone has only one observation. The junction departs from the called germline gene at one end, perhaps through a read error. The time point denotes: pre-treatment sample, taken before nivolumab and TIL therapy. Pleural nodules or supraclavicular lymph nodes made up most of the excised metastases sampled. CDR1 is SGHTA and CDR2 is FQGNSA in the germline V gene. This CDR3 region has 15 residues.

The chain employs TRBV7-2 and TRBJ1-2, with D unclear. The sequence was obtained from a person aged 25 to 80 with non-small cell lung cancer. Here the sequenced sample was tumor tissue, taken at baseline. The CDR3, as DNA: TGTGCCAGCACCTTAAGCCCGGGGTCTAACTATGGCTACACCTTC. Amino acids: CASTLSPGSNYGYTF.